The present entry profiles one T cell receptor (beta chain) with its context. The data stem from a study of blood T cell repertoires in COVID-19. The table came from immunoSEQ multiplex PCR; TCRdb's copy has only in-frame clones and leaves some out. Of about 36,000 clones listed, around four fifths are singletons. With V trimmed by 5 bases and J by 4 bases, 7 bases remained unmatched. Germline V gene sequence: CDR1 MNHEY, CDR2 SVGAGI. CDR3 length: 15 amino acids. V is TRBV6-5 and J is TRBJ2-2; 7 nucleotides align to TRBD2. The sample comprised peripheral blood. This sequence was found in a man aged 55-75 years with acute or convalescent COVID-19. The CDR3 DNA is TGTGCCAGCAGTAGGCGGGAGATGGCCACCGGGGAGCTGTTTTTT. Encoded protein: CASSRREMATGELFF.